The T cell receptor beta chain under discussion was sequenced for a study of shared clonotypes between healthy human individuals. The repertoire was sequenced with immunoSEQ multiplex PCR; TCRdb's copy has only in-frame clones and lacks some. This table holds roughly 2,500,000 clones, 80% to 95% found once. Comments on this clone: Its antigen is still unknown.

Study-level points and caveats: In having few donors, the study represented limited genetic and exposure-history diversity. Large sequencing depth failed to make sorted-subset sequencing complete, rarefaction showed.

The TCR was taken from a man between 18 and 29 years old in good health. Some clones in this sample may be carry-over from other donors' samples. Sequencing was performed on naive CD4+ T cells from PBMCs. Subset given: CD45RA+ positively selected.

Here the CDR3 DNA reads TGTGCCAGTAGCACCTTACTAGCGGGAGTCTTCTACGAGCAGTACTTC. Amino acid sequence: CASSTLLAGVFYEQYF. V usage is TRBV19 and J usage is TRBJ2-7, with TRBD2 matching over 11 bases. Germline lookup yields CDR1 LNHDA and CDR2 SQIVND (reference sequence). Trimming removed 6 bases from V and 3 bases from J; junction bases left unmatched: 10. The CDR3 is 16 amino acids. The full variable domain, completed using reference TRBV19 and TRBJ2-7, is DGGITQSPKYLFRKEGQNVTLSCEQNLNHDAMYWYRQDPGQGLRLIYYSQIVNDFQKGDIAEGYSVSREKKESFPLTVTSAQKNPTAFYLCASSTLLAGVFYEQYFGPGTRLTVT.